Listed below are T cell receptor beta chains from one sample, sequenced in a study of blood T cell repertoires in COVID-19. TCRdb keeps only in-frame clones here, not all; method: immunoSEQ multiplex PCR. This sample carries some 70,000 clones, 70% to 90% of them seen once, and the ten largest clones take more than 3%. Input material: peripheral blood. Receptors were obtained from a woman aged 45-65 years with COVID-19, enrolled during active disease. The CDR3 runs from the conserved cysteine through the conserved F or W. The D gene is left open where the match is weak. Clone size appears in some rows only: once, few, many, or a class for an expanded clone.

TRBD1,-,TRBJ2-7,TRBV23-1,CASLGTGDSYEQYF,TGCGCCAGCCTCGGGACAGGGGACTCCTACGAGCAGTACTTC
TRBD2,-,TRBJ2-7,TRBV7-9,CASSLGLAGYEQYF,TGTGCCAGCAGCCTGGGACTAGCGGGGTACGAGCAGTACTTC
-,-,TRBJ2-2,TRBV2,CASRIRRGTGELFF,TGTGCCAGCAGGATAAGGCGGGGCACCGGGGAGCTGTTTTTT
-,once,TRBJ2-1,TRBV11-2,CASSLLRAAYNEQFF,TGTGCCAGCAGCTTACTCAGGGCTGCGTACAATGAGCAGTTCTTC
-,-,TRBJ2-7,TRBV28,CASSHNRDWYYEQYF,TGTGCCAGCAGTCACAACCGGGACTGGTACTACGAGCAGTACTTC
-,-,TRBJ1-1,TRBV10-2,CASSGLRGGTEAFF,TGCGCCAGCAGTGGTTTGAGGGGGGGCACTGAAGCTTTCTTT
TRBD2,few,TRBJ2-7,TRBV10-1,CAASGGREAGGEQYF,TGCGCCGCCTCCGGGGGGAGGGAGGCCGGCGGCGAGCAGTACTTC
-,-,TRBJ2-1,TRBV6-2/TRBV6-3,CASSYAWAPSLHNEQFF,TGTGCCAGCAGTTACGCGTGGGCCCCAAGCCTCCACAATGAGCAGTTCTTC
TRBD2,-,TRBJ2-3,TRBV20-1,CSASLAGGPSDTQYF,TGCAGTGCTAGTCTGGCGGGAGGGCCCTCAGATACGCAGTATTTT
TRBD2,-,TRBJ2-7,TRBV11-1,CASSSGASGLSYEQYF,TGTGCCAGCAGCTCCGGGGCTAGCGGTTTGTCCTACGAGCAGTACTTC
TRBD2,-,TRBJ2-7,TRBV3-1/TRBV3-2,CASSQWTSGIPYEQYF,TGTGCCAGCAGCCAATGGACTAGCGGGATTCCCTACGAGCAGTACTTC
-,-,TRBJ2-6,TRBV7-9,CASGSWRANVLTF,TGTGCCAGCGGGAGTTGGAGGGCCAACGTCCTGACTTTC
-,few,TRBJ2-7,TRBV28,CASSYSYEQYF,TGTGCCAGCAGTTACAGCTACGAGCAGTACTTC
-,-,TRBJ1-5,TRBV19,CASSILGQPDQPQHF,TGTGCCAGTAGTATTCTTGGGCAGCCCGATCAGCCCCAGCATTTT
-,once,TRBJ2-3,TRBV3-1/TRBV3-2,CASSQGRGRTDTQYF,TGTGCCAGCAGCCAAGGGAGGGGGCGCACAGATACGCAGTATTTT
TRBD2,-,TRBJ2-7,TRBV28,CASSLAGVEQYF,TGTGCCAGCAGCTTAGCGGGAGTTGAGCAGTACTTC
TRBD1,once,TRBJ2-7,TRBV2,CASRRGGTYEQYF,TGTGCCAGCAGACGAGGGGGCACCTACGAGCAGTACTTC
-,-,TRBJ2-4,TRBV7-3,CASSPHSGGRNIQYF,TGTGCCAGCAGCCCCCATTCGGGGGGCCGGAACATTCAGTACTTC
-,-,TRBJ2-5,TRBV24-1,CATSNERSEETQYF,TGTGCCACCAGTAACGAGAGGAGCGAAGAGACCCAGTACTTC
-,-,TRBJ2-3,TRBV9,CASSLRGASTDTQYF,TGTGCCAGCAGCCTAAGAGGAGCAAGCACAGATACGCAGTATTTT
-,once,TRBJ2-1,TRBV6-2/TRBV6-3,CASSRTVNEQFF,TGTGCCAGCAGTAGGACAGTGAATGAGCAGTTCTTC
-,-,TRBJ1-1,TRBV6-5,CASIRGTRTEAFF,TGTGCCAGCATCAGGGGAACGCGGACTGAAGCTTTCTTT